This T cell receptor (beta chain) was retrieved from a study of T cells in tuberculosis. The data were produced by immunoSEQ multiplex PCR, yet TCRdb's version contains in-frame clones alone and is incomplete. The sample lists around 41,000 clones, 90% to 95% occurring once. CDR1 is MNHNS, CDR2 SASEGT, per germline. The CDR3 sequence is 15 residues long. V lost 3 bases to trimming and J lost 0 bases, with 12 bases between them. About this clone: What it recognizes is unknown.

Study-level findings and limits: Shorter CDR3-alpha in active tuberculosis partly drove smaller distances.

The chain joins TRBV6-1 to TRBJ2-7; perhaps TRBD1 as D (6 bases). Sequencing used PBMCs. This TCR was sampled from a donor aged 10 to 29 with latent tuberculosis or without tuberculosis infection. Some clones in this sample may be carry-over from other donors' samples. Here the CDR3 reads CASSDVGQSSYEQYF. Here the CDR3 DNA reads TGTGCCAGCAGTGATGTAGGACAGTCCTCCTACGAGCAGTACTTC.